This entry concerns a single TCR beta chain. The antigen is not known. 13 Jbeta primers and 60 Vbeta primers were used for the PCR. Profiled with immunoSEQ multiplex PCR; TCRdb holds only in-frame clones, not every one. The profile shows 65,000 to 85,000 clones, about 78% of them singletons. The data derive from a study of cytomegalovirus exposure and HLA in healthy donors. Findings and limits, study-wide: From TCR beta sequences, most subjects' HLA-A and HLA-B alleles were reportedly predicted accurately. In a later analysis, most CMV-associated TCR beta chains appeared HLA-restricted. With later analysis, a missense DCLRE1C variant became linked to TCR beta V- and J-gene trimming.

Trimming left V 0 bases short and J 7 bases short, with 8 bases between. Germline V CDR1 and CDR2: SGDLS, YYNGEE. The CDR3 runs 14 residues. The origin of this receptor is a woman in her thirties or forties in good health and CMV-seropositive. Sequencing was performed on PBMCs. V is TRBV9 and J is TRBJ1-6; D ambiguous. This chain's CDR3 is CASSVARPNSPLHF. The CDR3 DNA is TGTGCCAGCAGCGTAGCGCGGCCGAATTCACCCCTCCACTTT.